Each of the 21 T cell receptor beta chains below was sequenced from the same sample in a study of PD-L1 blockade in urothelial cancer. Time point reported: peripheral blood 6 weeks after treatment start. Profiled with immunoSEQ multiplex PCR; TCRdb holds only in-frame clones, not every one. The data show under 55,000 clones, 82% seen once. Material: PBMCs, obtained around atezolizumab (anti-PD-L1) treatment. The receptors were gathered from a man in his fifties or sixties with urothelial cancer.

The count of this clone is one. The V and J genes are TRBV19 and TRBJ1-2; tentative D call: TRBD1 (5 bases). V shed 4 bases and J shed 4 bases, with 13 bases lying between them. Germline loops: CDR1 LNHDA, CDR2 SQIVND (reference sequence). The CDR3 is made up of 14 amino acids. CDR3 nucleotide sequence: TGTGCCAGTAGTACCCCCCTGGGGGGCTATGGCTACACCTTC. Protein: CASSTPLGGYGYTF.

DNA of the CDR3: TGTGCCAGCAGCTTAAGGGGGGGGGCAGATACGCAGTATTTT. This sequence encodes CASSLRGGADTQYF. The chain employs TRBV11-3 and TRBJ2-3, with D maybe TRBD2 (7 bases). Germline assignment: CDR1 SGHNT and CDR2 YENEEA. Trimming left V 2 bases short and J 4 bases short, with 10 bases between. CDR3 length: 14 amino acids.

This chain joins TRBV11-1 and TRBJ1-1, with 10 nucleotides matching TRBD1. Germline-derived CDR1 and CDR2 are SGHAT and FQDESV (reference sequence). The CDR3 totals 16 residues. J gave up 7 bases and V 4 bases, and 12 bases lay outside the gene matches. The CDR3 DNA reads TGTGCCAGCAGCTCGGGCCCGACAGGGGGCTATGTTGAAGCTTTCTTT. This gives the protein CASSSGPTGGYVEAFF. The full variable domain, with the rest looked up from reference TRBV11-1 and TRBJ1-1, is EAEVAQSPRYKITEKSQAVAFWCDPISGHATLYWYRQILGQGPELLVQFQDESVVDDSQLPKDRFSAERLKGVDSTLKIQPAELGDSAMYLCASSSGPTGGYVEAFFGQGTRLTVV.

The chain joins TRBV19 to TRBJ1-1; unclear D gene. Per the germline V gene, CDR1 is LNHDA and CDR2 is SQIVND (reference sequence). The CDR3 contains 14 residues. V was clipped by 3 bases and J by 3 bases, with 11 bases between them. This CDR3 reads CASSIGVYDTEAFF. As DNA, the CDR3 is TGTGCCAGTAGTATCGGGGTATATGACACTGAAGCTTTCTTT.

The chain couples TRBV5-1 to TRBJ2-2; D is ambiguous. V dropped 4 bases and J dropped 4 bases, with 11 bases sitting between them. CDR1 is SGHRS, CDR2 YFSETQ, per germline. The CDR3 runs 14 residues. CDR3 loop: CASSREASTGELFF. The DNA for the CDR3 is TGCGCCAGCAGCCGAGAAGCGTCCACCGGGGAGCTGTTTTTT.

The chain uses TRBV6-5 and TRBJ1-1, with D tentatively TRBD1 (6 bases). The CDR3 consists of 14 residues. V lost 6 bases to trimming and J lost 3 bases, with 14 bases between them. In germline, CDR1 is MNHEY, CDR2 SVGAGI. CDR3 residues: CASRFRGRDTEAFF. Written as DNA, the CDR3 is TGTGCCAGCAGATTCAGGGGCCGGGACACTGAAGCTTTCTTT.

In this sample, this clone turned up a few times. This chain links TRBV11-3 with TRBJ1-1; D is unclear. Germline-derived CDR1 and CDR2 are SGHNT and YENEEA. V was trimmed by 5 bases and J by 5 bases, leaving 15 bases between them. The CDR3 runs 14 residues. CDR3 nucleotide sequence: TGTGCCAGCAGCCCATCCGCAGGTAGGACTGAAGCTTTCTTT. Protein sequence: CASSPSAGRTEAFF. Together with reference TRBV11-3 and TRBJ1-1, the CDR3 gives the full variable domain: EAGVVQSPRYKIIEKKQPVAFWCNPISGHNTLYWYLQNLGQGPELLIRYENEEAVDDSQLPKDRFSAERLKGVDSTLKIQPAELGDSAVYLCASSPSAGRTEAFFGQGTRLTVV.

This rearrangement joins TRBV7-2 to TRBJ2-2; possibly TRBD2 for D (5 bases). V was trimmed by 4 bases and J by 6 bases, leaving 18 bases between them. The CDR3 has 16 amino acids. From germline, CDR1 is SGHTA and CDR2 FQGNSA. The CDR3 coding sequence is TGTGCCAGCAGCTCGACTACTCTCTTACGGTCCGGGGAGCTGTTTTTT. The encoded protein is CASSSTTLLRSGELFF.

The rearrangement joins TRBV2 to TRBJ2-7; a possible D gene is TRBD1 (6 bases). Germline V gene data show CDR1 as SNHLY and CDR2 as FYNNEI. Deletions cut 9 bases from V and 1 base from J, with 7 bases between. This CDR3 region has 11 residues. This CDR3 reads CASDRSYEQYF. The CDR3, as DNA: TGTGCCAGTGACAGGTCCTACGAGCAGTACTTC.

The chain couples TRBV7-2 to TRBJ2-1, with a possible D match to TRBD2 (6 bases). V was clipped by 3 bases and J by 4 bases, with 16 bases between them. This CDR3 region has 16 residues. Germline V gene data show CDR1 as SGHTA and CDR2 as FQGNSA. The CDR3 DNA follows: TGTGCCAGCAGCTTGGCGGTGGTGGGGACTTACAATGAGCAGTTCTTC. Encoded protein: CASSLAVVGTYNEQFF. The full variable domain, in which reference TRBV7-2 and TRBJ2-1 provide the parts outside the CDR3, is GAGVSQSPSNKVTEKGKDVELRCDPISGHTALYWYRQSLGQGLEFLIYFQGNSAPDKSGLPSDRFSAERTGGSVSTLTIQRTQQEDSAVYLCASSLAVVGTYNEQFFGPGTRLTVL.

V is TRBV6-1 and J is TRBJ1-1; 9 bases fit TRBD1. The CDR3 is 13 residues long. V shed 6 bases and J 3 bases; nucleotides not matched to a gene: 2. Germline loops: CDR1 MNHNS, CDR2 SASEGT. The CDR3 reads CASRGQGYTEAFF. DNA for the CDR3: TGTGCCAGCAGGGGACAGGGCTACACTGAAGCTTTCTTT.

The table lists this clone with many counts. J is TRBJ2-2 and V is TRBV11-2, with TRBD1 as a possible D gene (7 bases). Germline V gene data show CDR1 as SGHAT and CDR2 as FQNNGV. The CDR3 has 17 amino acids. Between the trimmed V and J ends, which lost 5 bases and 6 bases, there was a span of 22 bases. The CDR3 spells CASSETSRQGGPGELFF. In DNA form, the CDR3 reads TGTGCCAGCAGCGAAACAAGCCGACAGGGAGGCCCCGGGGAGCTGTTTTTT.

This clone was recorded once. The rearrangement joins TRBV28 to TRBJ2-3; 7 bases align to TRBD1. The V gene end was trimmed by 5 bases and the J gene end by 11 bases; junction bases not matched to a gene: 7. This CDR3 comprises 12 residues. Germline lookup yields CDR1 MDHEN and CDR2 SYDVKM. The CDR3 coding sequence is TGTGCCAGCAGTACGACAGGGCCCCTGCAGTATTTT. Translated: CASSTTGPLQYF.

This chain connects TRBV11-2 to TRBJ2-5, with a weak D call TRBD2 (5 bases). The CDR3 is 14 amino acids. CDR1 is SGHAT, CDR2 FQNNGV, per germline. Trimming left V 6 bases short and J 5 bases short, with 16 bases between. DNA for the CDR3: TGTGCCAGCAGTTTGGGCCCTAGCAGGGAGACCCAGTACTTC. This codes for CASSLGPSRETQYF.

The V call is TRBV6-5, the J call TRBJ2-1, with D possibly being TRBD2 (5 bases). There are 13 residues in the CDR3. V was cut by 2 bases and J by 8 bases, with 10 bases left in between. Germline CDR1 reads MNHEY; CDR2 reads SVGAGI. The CDR3 is CASSYGSDDEQFF. In nucleotides, the CDR3 is TGTGCCAGCAGTTACGGTAGCGACGATGAGCAGTTCTTC.

The chain links TRBV10-2 to TRBJ2-2; D is possibly TRBD2 (6 bases). V lost 6 bases to trimming and J lost 8 bases, with 13 bases between them. Looked up from germline, CDR1 is WSHSY and CDR2 is SAAADI. The CDR3 extends over 13 amino acids. CDR3 loop: CASSLTSPGELFF. For the CDR3, the DNA is TGCGCCAGCAGCTTGACTAGTCCGGGGGAGCTGTTTTTT.

This chain joins TRBV5-1 and TRBJ2-7; TRBD1 aligns across 8 bases. Germline CDR1 SGHRS, CDR2 YFSETQ. The CDR3 contains 14 residues. V shed 4 bases, J shed 5 bases, and the junction held 8 bases outside the gene matches. CDR3: CASSQPTGVDEQYF. The CDR3, as DNA: TGCGCCAGCAGCCAACCGACAGGGGTGGACGAGCAGTACTTC.

The CDR3 nucleotides are TGTGCCAGCAGCGTAGGGGCTAGCGATCAGACAGATACGCAGTATTTT. Amino acids: CASSVGASDQTDTQYF. The gene calls are TRBV9 and TRBJ2-3, with D perhaps TRBD2 (6 bases). Between the trimmed V and J ends, which lost 0 bases and 3 bases, there was a span of 14 bases. The CDR3 loop spans 16 amino acids. The germline CDR1 and CDR2 sequences are SGDLS and YYNGEE.

This chain uses TRBV7-2 with TRBJ2-2; 9 bases match TRBD1. Germline V gives CDR1 SGHTA, CDR2 FQGNSA. This CDR3 spans 16 amino acids. The V segment lost 5 bases and the J segment 6 bases; nucleotides outside the gene matches: 10. The CDR3 bases are TGTGCCAGCAGCCTTATCTGGACAGGGGCGTCCGGGGAGCTGTTTTTT. Translating gives CASSLIWTGASGELFF.

This sequence joins TRBV5-1 and TRBJ2-3; 9 nucleotides match TRBD1. CDR1 and CDR2 from the germline V gene are SGHRS and YFSETQ. Trimming removed 3 bases from V and 3 bases from J; junction bases left unmatched: 2. CDR3 size: 14 residues. Written as DNA, the CDR3 is TGCGCCAGCAGCTACGGACAGGGGACAGATACGCAGTATTTT. It is translated as CASSYGQGTDTQYF.

The rearrangement links TRBV6-1 to TRBJ1-6; D ambiguous. Looked up from germline, CDR1 is MNHNS and CDR2 is SASEGT. CDR3 size: 15 residues. V was pared by 3 bases and J by 9 bases, with 15 bases between. Written as DNA, the CDR3 is TGTGCCAGCAGTGAGGTCCCCGGTGGTGGTTCACCCCTCCACTTT. This sequence encodes CASSEVPGGGSPLHF.